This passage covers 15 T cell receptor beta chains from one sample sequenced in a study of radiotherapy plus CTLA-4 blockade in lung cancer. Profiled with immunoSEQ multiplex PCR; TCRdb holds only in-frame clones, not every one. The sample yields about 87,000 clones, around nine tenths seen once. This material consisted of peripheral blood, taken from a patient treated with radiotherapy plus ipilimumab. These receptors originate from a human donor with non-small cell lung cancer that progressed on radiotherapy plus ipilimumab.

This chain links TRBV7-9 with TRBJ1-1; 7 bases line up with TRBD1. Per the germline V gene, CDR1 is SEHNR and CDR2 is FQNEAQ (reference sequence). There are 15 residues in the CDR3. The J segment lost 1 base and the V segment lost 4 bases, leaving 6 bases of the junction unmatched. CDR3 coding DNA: TGTGCCAGCAGCTCGGGAGGGACAGCGAACACTGAAGCTTTCTTT. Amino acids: CASSSGGTANTEAFF. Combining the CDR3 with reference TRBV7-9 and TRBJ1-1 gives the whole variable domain DTGVSQNPRHKITKRGQNVTFRCDPISEHNRLYWYRQTLGQGPEFLTYFQNEAQLEKSRLLSDRFSAERPKGSFSTLEIQRTEQGDSAMYLCASSSGGTANTEAFFGQGTRLTVV.

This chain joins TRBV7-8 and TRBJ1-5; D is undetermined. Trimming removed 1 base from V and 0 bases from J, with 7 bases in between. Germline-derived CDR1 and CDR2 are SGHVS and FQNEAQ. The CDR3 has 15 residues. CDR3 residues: CASSLEGFSNQPQHF. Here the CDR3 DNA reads TGTGCCAGCAGCTTAGAGGGATTTAGCAATCAGCCCCAGCATTTT.

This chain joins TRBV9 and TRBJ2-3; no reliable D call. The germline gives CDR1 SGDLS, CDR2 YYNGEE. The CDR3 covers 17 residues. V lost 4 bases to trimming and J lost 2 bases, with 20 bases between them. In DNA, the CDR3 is TGTGCCAGCAGCCATCCTCGGTGGGAAGCTCCCACAGATACGCAGTATTTT. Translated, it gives CASSHPRWEAPTDTQYF.

CDR3 in DNA: TGTGCCAGCAGCGTCGAGGGGACAGGAGCTTACGAGCAGTACTTC. It translates to CASSVEGTGAYEQYF. The chain joins TRBV9 to TRBJ2-7; the match to TRBD1 covers 8 bases. CDR3 size: 15 residues. Per the germline V gene, CDR1 is SGDLS and CDR2 is YYNGEE. The V gene end was trimmed by 2 bases and the J gene end by 4 bases; junction bases not matched to a gene: 8.

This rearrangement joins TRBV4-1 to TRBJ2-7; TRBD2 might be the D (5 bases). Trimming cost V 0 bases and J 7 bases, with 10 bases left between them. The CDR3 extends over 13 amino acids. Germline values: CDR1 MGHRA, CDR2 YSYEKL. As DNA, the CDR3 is TGCGCCAGCAGCCAAGATCGGACGGGGGAGCAGTACTTC. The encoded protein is CASSQDRTGEQYF.

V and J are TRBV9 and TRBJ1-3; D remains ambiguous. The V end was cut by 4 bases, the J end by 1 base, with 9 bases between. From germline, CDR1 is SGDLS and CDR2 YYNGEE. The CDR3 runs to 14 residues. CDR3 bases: TGTGCCAGCAGCCCCAGGTCGTCTGGAAACACCATATATTTT. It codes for CASSPRSSGNTIYF.

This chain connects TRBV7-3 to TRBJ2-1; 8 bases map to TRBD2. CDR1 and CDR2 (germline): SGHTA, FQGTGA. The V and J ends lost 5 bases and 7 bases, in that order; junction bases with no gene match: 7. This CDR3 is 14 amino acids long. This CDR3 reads CASSLGLAGNEQFF. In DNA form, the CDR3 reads TGTGCCAGCAGCCTCGGACTAGCAGGGAATGAGCAGTTCTTC.

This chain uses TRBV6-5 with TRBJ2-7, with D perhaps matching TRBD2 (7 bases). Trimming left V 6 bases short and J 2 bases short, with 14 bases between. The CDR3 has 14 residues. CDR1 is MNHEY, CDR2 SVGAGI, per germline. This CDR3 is CASSTGGATYEQYF. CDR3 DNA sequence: TGTGCCAGCAGCACGGGGGGCGCGACCTACGAGCAGTACTTC.

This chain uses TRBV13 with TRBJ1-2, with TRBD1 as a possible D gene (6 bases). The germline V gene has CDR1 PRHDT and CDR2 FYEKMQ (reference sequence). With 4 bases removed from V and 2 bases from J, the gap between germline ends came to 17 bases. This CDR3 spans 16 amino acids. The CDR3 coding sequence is TGTGCCAGCAGCTCACTGCGGACAGCCGAGAACTATGGCTACACCTTC. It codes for CASSSLRTAENYGYTF.

CDR3 protein: CASCKGSFNNYGYTF. The CDR3 bases are TGTGCCAGCTGCAAAGGCAGCTTTAATAACTATGGCTACACCTTC. The V and J genes are TRBV28 and TRBJ1-2; no reliable D call. CDR1 is MDHEN, CDR2 SYDVKM, per germline. The V and J ends lost 8 bases and 1 base respectively, with 17 bases between them. The CDR3 covers 15 residues.

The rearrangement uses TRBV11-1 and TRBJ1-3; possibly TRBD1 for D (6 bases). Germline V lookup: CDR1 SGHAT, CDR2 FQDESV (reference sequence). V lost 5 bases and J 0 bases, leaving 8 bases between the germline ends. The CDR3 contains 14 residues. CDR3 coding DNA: TGTGCCAGCAGCAGGACAGACTCTGGAAACACCATATATTTT. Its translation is CASSRTDSGNTIYF.

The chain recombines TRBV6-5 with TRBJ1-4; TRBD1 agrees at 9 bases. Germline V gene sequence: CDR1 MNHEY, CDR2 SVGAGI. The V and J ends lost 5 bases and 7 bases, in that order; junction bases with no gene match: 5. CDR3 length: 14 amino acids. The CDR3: CASSPDRGGEKLFF. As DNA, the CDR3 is TGTGCCAGCAGTCCAGACAGGGGGGGTGAAAAACTGTTTTTT.

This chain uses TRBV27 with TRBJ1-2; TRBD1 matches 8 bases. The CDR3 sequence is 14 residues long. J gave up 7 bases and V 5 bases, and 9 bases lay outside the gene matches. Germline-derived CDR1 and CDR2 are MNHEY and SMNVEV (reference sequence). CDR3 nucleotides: TGTGCCAGCAGTCCCTGGACAGGGAGTCTTGGCTACACCTTC. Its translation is CASSPWTGSLGYTF.

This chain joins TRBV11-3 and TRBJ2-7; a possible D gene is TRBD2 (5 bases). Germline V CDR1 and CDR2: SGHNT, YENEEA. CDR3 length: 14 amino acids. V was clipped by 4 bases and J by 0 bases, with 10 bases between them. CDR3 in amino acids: CASSSRGDSYEQYF. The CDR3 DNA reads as TGTGCCAGCAGCTCACGGGGAGACTCCTACGAGCAGTACTTC.

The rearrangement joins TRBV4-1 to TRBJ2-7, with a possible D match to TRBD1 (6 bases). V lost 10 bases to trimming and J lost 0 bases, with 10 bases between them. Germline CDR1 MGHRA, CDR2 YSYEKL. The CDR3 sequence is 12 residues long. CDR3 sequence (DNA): TGCGCCAATACAGGGAGCTCCTACGAGCAGTACTTC. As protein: CANTGSSYEQYF.